The table lists the clone carrying this T cell receptor beta chain with many counts. No antigen is known for it. Libraries of TCR beta came from iRepertoire HTBI primers plus Arm-PCR of CDR3 regions. Original processing notes: Segment identification across samples yielded about 60 TRBV and 14 to 15 TRBJ segments. Each CDR3 protein gets one entry after TCRdb re-called the multiplex PCR reads with MiXCR. Here the V and J calls rest on TCRdb's processing, not on the authors' analysis. The profile shows 410,000 or so distinct CDR3 sequences, about 15% of them singletons. The time point: newly diagnosed GD, antithyroid drugs for less than 3 months. RNA extracted from PBMCs served as the sequencing template. CDR3 size: 13 residues. The germline CDR1 and CDR2 sequences are MDHEN and SYDVKM. Trimming cost V 5 bases and J 8 bases, with 15 bases left between them. This record belongs to a study of regulatory T cells in long-lasting Graves disease. General study points: Compared with new cases, persistent Graves' patients showed reduced TCR diversity.

These records were also assigned to another study, of T cells in Graves' hyperthyroidism and ophthalmopathy.

This sample comprised peripheral blood mononuclear cells (PBMCs), obtained at new diagnosis, from a patient treated with antithyroid drugs. The sequence came from a woman aged 30 to 39 with Graves disease. The V and J genes are TRBV28 and TRBJ1-2; the D is unclear. DNA of the CDR3: TGTGCCAGCAGTCCTCACTCACTAGGCGGCTACACCTTC. This sequence encodes CASSPHSLGGYTF.